Presented here are 9 T cell receptor beta chains from one specimen sequenced in a study of blood T cell repertoires in COVID-19. Assay used: immunoSEQ multiplex PCR; TCRdb lists only in-frame clones, some missing. This table has approximately 100,000 clones, roughly 81% appearing once. The sequencing input was peripheral blood. The source is a human donor in a cohort sampled during active COVID-19.

This clone was counted a few times. This chain connects TRBV30 to TRBJ2-2; a weak D match, TRBD2 (5 bases). The CDR3 spans 12 residues. Germline V lookup: CDR1 GTSNPN, CDR2 SVGIG (reference sequence). V was trimmed by 8 bases and J by 5 bases, leaving 12 bases between them. CDR3 DNA: TGTGCCCGAGGGAACCCGACCGGGGAGCTGTTTTTT. Amino acid sequence: CARGNPTGELFF.

The J gene is TRBJ1-2, the V gene TRBV6-5; 7 bases line up with TRBD1. With V trimmed by 6 bases and J by 2 bases, 0 bases remained unmatched. CDR1 is MNHEY and CDR2 is SVGAGI in the germline V gene. The CDR3 sequence is 12 residues long. DNA for the CDR3: TGTGCCAGCAGGACAGGGAACTATGGCTACACCTTC. Translated: CASRTGNYGYTF.

V and J are TRBV4-1 and TRBJ1-6; D not certain. The CDR3 consists of 16 residues. Germline V gene sequence: CDR1 MGHRA, CDR2 YSYEKL. Trimming removed 0 bases at V and 0 bases at J, with 6 bases between. In DNA form, the CDR3 reads TGCGCCAGCAGCCAAGATACGAGCTCCTATAATTCACCCCTCCACTTT. Amino acid sequence: CASSQDTSSYNSPLHF.

The J gene is TRBJ2-7, the V gene TRBV7-9; 10 bases line up with TRBD1. Unmatched junction bases numbered 4, after V lost 4 bases and J lost 4 bases. Germline CDR1 reads SEHNR; CDR2 reads FQNEAQ (reference sequence). The CDR3 totals 14 residues. CDR3 DNA sequence: TGTGCCAGCAGCTACCCGGGACAGGGGTACGAGCAGTACTTC. As protein: CASSYPGQGYEQYF. The variable domain in full, with the rest retrieved from reference TRBV7-9 and TRBJ2-7, is DTGVSQNPRHKITKRGQNVTFRCDPISEHNRLYWYRQTLGQGPEFLTYFQNEAQLEKSRLLSDRFSAERPKGSFSTLEIQRTEQGDSAMYLCASSYPGQGYEQYFGPGTRLTVT.

V is TRBV4-1 and J is TRBJ1-5, with D perhaps matching TRBD1 (5 bases). Germline assignment: CDR1 MGHRA and CDR2 YSYEKL. V was pared by 1 base and J by 6 bases, with 22 bases between. There are 18 residues in the CDR3. The CDR3 sequence: CASSQVVTVGGSSQPQHF. The DNA of the CDR3 is TGCGCCAGCAGCCAAGTCGTTACCGTGGGGGGATCGAGTCAGCCCCAGCATTTT.

The rearrangement joins TRBV7-2 to TRBJ2-3, with 8 positions matching TRBD2. From germline, CDR1 is SGHTA and CDR2 FQGNSA. V shed 0 bases, J shed 2 bases, and the junction held 4 bases outside the gene matches. The CDR3 has 16 residues. The CDR3 nucleotides are TGTGCCAGCAGCTTAGCCCGGGGGGGTAACACAGATACGCAGTATTTT. It codes for CASSLARGGNTDTQYF.

The V call is TRBV2, the J call TRBJ1-4; TRBD1 matches at 7 bases. Unmatched junction bases numbered 10, after V lost 8 bases and J lost 7 bases. CDR1 SNHLY and CDR2 FYNNEI come from the germline V gene. This CDR3 comprises 14 residues. This CDR3 reads CASERGRTGEKLFF. In DNA, the CDR3 is TGTGCCAGCGAACGGGGGCGGACAGGTGAAAAACTGTTTTTT. The full variable domain, in which reference TRBV2 and TRBJ1-4 provide the parts outside the CDR3, is EPEVTQTPSHQVTQMGQEVILRCVPISNHLYFYWYRQILGQKVEFLVSFYNNEISEKSEIFDDQFSVERPDGSNFTLKIRSTKLEDSAMYFCASERGRTGEKLFFGSGTQLSVL.

The chain recombines TRBV6-5 with TRBJ1-5, with D tentatively TRBD1 (5 bases). CDR1 MNHEY and CDR2 SVGAGI come from the germline V gene. This CDR3 region has 13 residues. The V end lost 4 bases, the J end lost 4 bases, and 8 bases lay between the germline ends. CDR3 nucleotides: TGTGCCAGCAGTTCTGACAGAAATCAGCCCCAGCATTTT. It specifies CASSSDRNQPQHF.

V gene TRBV27 combines with J gene TRBJ1-2, with 10 bases that match TRBD1. The length of the CDR3 is 14 residues. V lost 3 bases and J lost 7; bases outside the gene matches: 5. The germline V gene encodes CDR1 MNHEY and CDR2 SMNVEV (reference sequence). The CDR3 loop is CASSLTGGGGGYTF. CDR3 nucleotide sequence: TGTGCCAGCAGTTTGACAGGGGGCGGGGGTGGCTACACCTTC.